This passage covers 10 T cell receptor beta chains from one sample sequenced in a study of OX40 agonist ivuxolimab in advanced cancers. Libraries were built with the immunoSEQ multiplex PCR assay. The immuneACCESS repertoire file appears here via TCRdb, limited to in-frame rearrangements. These files lack a portion of the clones; in checked studies, under half of the deficit traces to unresolved V genes, and the cause of the others is not known. This sample comprises 8,000 to 9,500 clones, nearly 90% of them detected only once. The top ten constitute 4.4% of the sample. Sequences were derived from CD4+ or CD8+ T cells sorted from blood, sampled in a trial of the OX40 agonist ivuxolimab. The receptors were gathered from an adult with an advanced solid tumor such as melanoma, head and neck, liver or kidney cancer.

In this sample, this clone turned up a few times. This chain connects TRBV5-4 to TRBJ2-1; possibly TRBD2 for D (5 bases). The CDR3 runs 12 residues. V was cut by 2 bases and J by 8 bases, with 8 bases left in between. Germline CDR1 is SGHNT and CDR2 is YYREEE (reference sequence). The CDR3 region has the DNA TGTGCCAGCAGCTTATACGGGGATGAGCAGTTCTTC. Translating it yields CASSLYGDEQFF.

The rearrangement uses TRBV29-1 and TRBJ1-1; D is possibly TRBD1 (5 bases). This CDR3 is 17 amino acids long. Germline CDR1 and CDR2: SQVTM and ANQGSEA. Trimming left V 0 bases short and J 4 bases short, with 21 bases between. The CDR3 loop reads CSVEDEDRRPQGTEAFF. As DNA, the CDR3 is TGCAGCGTTGAAGATGAGGATAGGAGACCTCAGGGCACTGAAGCTTTCTTT.

The V call is TRBV7-2, the J call TRBJ1-5; 7 nucleotides match TRBD1. With 1 base clipped from V and 9 bases from J, the junction kept 6 bases outside the gene matches. Germline V gene data show CDR1 as SGHTA and CDR2 as FQGNSA. This CDR3 is 14 amino acids long. The CDR3 coding sequence is TGTGCCAGCAGCTTAGAGGGACAGACGAGGCCCCAGCATTTT. This translates into CASSLEGQTRPQHF.

The chain carries TRBV18 and TRBJ2-3; 7 nucleotides line up with TRBD2. V shed 1 base and J 2 bases; nucleotides not matched to a gene: 9. The CDR3 is made up of 17 amino acids. The germline CDR1 and CDR2 sequences are KGHSH and LQKENI. CDR3 sequence: CASSPRTAGEVTDTQYF. The CDR3 DNA is TGTGCCAGCTCACCACGGACTGCGGGAGAAGTCACAGATACGCAGTATTTT.

This rearrangement joins TRBV29-1 to TRBJ2-2, with TRBD2 matching 11 bases. The CDR3 is 14 amino acids. Per germline, CDR1 SQVTM and CDR2 ANQGSEA. V was clipped by 2 bases and J by 4 bases; unmatched bases: 0. Here the CDR3 DNA reads TGCAGCGTTGAAACTAGCGGGAGCACCGGGGAGCTGTTTTTT. Translating gives CSVETSGSTGELFF.

The gene calls are TRBV5-4 and TRBJ1-1, with D possibly matching TRBD1 (5 bases). V lost 0 bases and J lost 0, with 6 bases in between. Germline V lookup: CDR1 SGHNT, CDR2 YYREEE (reference sequence). This CDR3 spans 14 amino acids. The chain's CDR3 is CASSLDRMNTEAFF. Here the CDR3 DNA reads TGTGCCAGCAGCTTGGACAGGATGAACACTGAAGCTTTCTTT.

This rearrangement joins TRBV29-1 to TRBJ2-1; TRBD1 agrees at 9 bases. Germline-derived CDR1 and CDR2 are SQVTM and ANQGSEA. The CDR3 consists of 18 residues. J lost 4 bases, V lost 6 bases, and 19 bases had no gene match. CDR3 coding DNA: TGCAGCGTCGCCCCCCGGACAGGGGAAGATCCTTTGTACAATGAGCAGTTCTTC. It codes for CSVAPRTGEDPLYNEQFF.

The V and J genes are TRBV7-3 and TRBJ2-3; 14 bases match TRBD2. CDR3 length: 16 residues. V was clipped by 3 bases and J by 6 bases; unmatched bases: 5. Per germline, CDR1 SGHTA and CDR2 FQGTGA. The CDR3 here is CASSLGLAGDVDTQYF. The CDR3 bases are TGTGCCAGCAGCTTGGGACTAGCGGGAGACGTTGATACGCAGTATTTT.

The V and J genes are TRBV18 and TRBJ2-7, with TRBD1 as a possible D gene (5 bases). Germline assignment: CDR1 KGHSH and CDR2 LQKENI. CDR3 length: 12 residues. V was clipped by 4 bases and J by 2 bases, with 6 bases between them. The CDR3, as DNA: TGTGCCAGCTCACGACAGCCCTACGAGCAGTACTTC. Protein: CASSRQPYEQYF. The full variable domain, its missing parts supplied by reference TRBV18 and TRBJ2-7, is NAGVMQNPRHLVRRRGQEARLRCSPMKGHSHVYWYRQLPEEGLKFMVYLQKENIIDESGMPKERFSAEFPKEGPSILRIQQVVRGDSAAYFCASSRQPYEQYFGPGTRLTVT.

This clone was picked up a small number of times. The chain employs TRBV21-1 and TRBJ2-1; the table's D gene call, TRBD1, was not cross checked with the DNA. TRBV21-1 represents a pseudogene. The CDR3 contains 14 residues. In nucleotides, the CDR3 is TGTGCCAGCAGCAATAGTCACAGGGAAAATGAGCAGTTCTTC. Translating gives CASSNSHRENEQFF.